What follows describes a single TCR beta chain. The sample belongs to a study of PD-L1 blockade in urothelial cancer. Overall study: In 2014 therapy began: atezolizumab 1,200 mg intravenously every 3 weeks. About 90% of the roughly 30 patients were men with bladder-origin urothelial cancer.

This table comes from immunoSEQ multiplex PCR, and its TCRdb copy is limited to in-frame clones, with some not included. The sample consists of 70,000 or so clones, around 90% of them appearing once. Time point denoted: pretreatment peripheral blood. This CDR3 has 15 amino acids. After removal of 3 bases from V and 3 bases from J, the junction contained 8 bases not matched to a gene. Germline lookup yields CDR1 MRHNA and CDR2 SNTAGT. The receptor was derived from a man aged 65 to 85 with urothelial cancer. This specimen was PBMCs, taken around atezolizumab (anti-PD-L1) treatment. The rearrangement joins TRBV6-4 to TRBJ2-7; 7 positions match TRBD1. The CDR3 loop reads CASSEFAGGSYEQYF. The CDR3 nucleotides are TGTGCCAGCAGTGAATTTGCAGGGGGAAGCTACGAGCAGTACTTC.